A single sample is the source of the 30 T cell receptor beta chains below, sequenced in a study of shared clonotypes between healthy human individuals. Measured with immunoSEQ multiplex PCR; TCRdb has only the in-frame clones, and not every one. The sample yields roughly 2,000,000 clones, just under 95% seen once. CD8 cells regarded as naive lacked CD45RO, were positively chosen for CCR7, and omitted terminally differentiated effector memory CD45RA+ cells. Sequenced sample: naive CD8+ T cells sorted from blood. These receptors were collected from a man between 18 and 35 years old in good health.

In this sample, this clone turned up once. The chain employs TRBV4-3 and TRBJ2-7; tentatively, D is TRBD1 (5 bases). The V and J ends lost 3 bases and 0 bases respectively, with 18 bases between them. The germline V gene has CDR1 LGHNA and CDR2 YSLEER. The length of the CDR3 is 17 residues. The CDR3 nucleotides read TGCGCCAGCAGCCAGACAACTACAGGTCTCCCCTCCTACGAGCAGTACTTC. It translates to CASSQTTTGLPSYEQYF.

J is TRBJ2-7 and V is TRBV19; 7 nucleotides align to TRBD2. The CDR3 is made up of 15 amino acids. Trimming removed 5 bases from V and 3 bases from J; junction bases left unmatched: 10. Germline loops: CDR1 LNHDA, CDR2 SQIVND (reference sequence). In DNA, the CDR3 is TGTGCCAGTAGTTCGGGGTCTAGCGGTGACTACGAGCAGTACTTC. It yields the protein CASSSGSSGDYEQYF.

The gene calls are TRBV4-1 and TRBJ2-3; possibly TRBD2 for D (6 bases). Deletions cut 4 bases from V and 4 bases from J, with 15 bases between. This CDR3 has 15 residues. CDR1 is MGHRA, CDR2 YSYEKL, per germline. For the CDR3, the DNA is TGCGCCAGCAGCCTCCGGGCCCCGGGGGCAGATACGCAGTATTTT. It codes for CASSLRAPGADTQYF.

The chain is built from TRBV29-1 and TRBJ2-7; D is possibly TRBD1 or TRBD2 (5 bases each). The V end lost 3 bases, the J end lost 4 bases, and 13 bases lay between the germline ends. This CDR3 contains 13 residues. Per the germline V gene, CDR1 is SQVTM and CDR2 is ANQGSEA. This CDR3 reads CSVDLGGGYEQYF. The CDR3 bases are TGCAGCGTTGATCTAGGTGGGGGATACGAGCAGTACTTC.

This clone was seen more than once but under ten times. The rearrangement uses TRBV6-6 and TRBJ1-2; a weak D match, TRBD1 (5 bases). Germline lookup yields CDR1 MNHNY and CDR2 SVGAGI (reference sequence). Trimming removed 2 bases from V and 8 bases from J, with 15 bases in between. The CDR3 has 14 amino acids. Written as DNA, the CDR3 is TGTGCCAGCAGTTACGCCTGGGGCGTGGAGGGCTACACCTTC. It translates to CASSYAWGVEGYTF.

The chain has TRBV7-2 and TRBJ2-1, with D perhaps TRBD2 (5 bases). Germline V gene data show CDR1 as SGHTA and CDR2 as FQGNSA. The V end lost 2 bases, the J end lost 3 bases, and 14 bases lay between the germline ends. The CDR3 loop spans 16 amino acids. The CDR3 nucleotides are TGTGCCAGCAGCTTAATCGTGGGAGCAGGCTACAATGAGCAGTTCTTC. As protein: CASSLIVGAGYNEQFF.

The chain carries TRBV5-1 and TRBJ1-1; D gene ambiguous. In germline, CDR1 is SGHRS, CDR2 YFSETQ. The CDR3 length is 13 residues. The V end was cut by 0 bases, the J end by 11 bases, with 14 bases between. The CDR3 nucleotides read TGCGCCAGCAGCTTGGCGGTGTCACAGTGGGCTTTCTTT. Translation gives CASSLAVSQWAFF.

The gene calls are TRBV19 and TRBJ1-2; D gene uncertain. This CDR3 is built from 14 residues. Trimming stripped 7 bases from V and 0 bases from J, with 12 bases between. Germline lookup yields CDR1 LNHDA and CDR2 SQIVND (reference sequence). CDR3 sequence reads: CASTQIQSNYGYTF. In DNA, the CDR3 is TGTGCCAGTACCCAGATACAGTCTAACTATGGCTACACCTTC.

V gene TRBV29-1 combines with J gene TRBJ1-1; D unresolved. Deletions cut 7 bases from V and 5 bases from J, with 11 bases between. The CDR3 runs 11 residues. Germline values: CDR1 SQVTM, CDR2 ANQGSEA. The CDR3 here is CSGKMGTEAFF. In DNA, the CDR3 is TGCAGCGGGAAAATGGGGACTGAAGCTTTCTTT.

The rearrangement links TRBV9 to TRBJ1-2; D possibly corresponds to TRBD1 (6 bases). V was pared by 3 bases and J by 1 base, with 10 bases between. The V gene's germline CDR1 is SGDLS and CDR2 YYNGEE. This CDR3 has 14 amino acids. CDR3 in DNA: TGTGCCAGCAGCGATACACAGGGTAACTATGGCTACACCTTC. As protein: CASSDTQGNYGYTF.

The chain couples TRBV6-1 to TRBJ2-1; weak D call: TRBD1 (6 bases). Trimming took 2 bases from V and 5 from J, leaving 10 bases between them. Germline assignment: CDR1 MNHNS and CDR2 SASEGT. This CDR3 comprises 14 residues. CDR3 loop: CASSEIQGNNEQFF. CDR3 coding DNA: TGTGCCAGCAGTGAAATACAGGGCAACAATGAGCAGTTCTTC.

The rearrangement uses TRBV6-6 and TRBJ2-2; D is unresolved. There are 12 residues in the CDR3. The V gene's germline CDR1 is MNHNY and CDR2 SVGAGI (reference sequence). As DNA, the CDR3 is TGTGCTTGTGGACGTTACACCGGGGAGCTGTTTTTT. Its protein product is CACGRYTGELFF.

This clone came up once. This chain links TRBV6-5 with TRBJ2-3; TRBD1 aligns across 8 bases. The CDR3 length is 16 residues. V shed 0 bases and J 6 bases; nucleotides not matched to a gene: 8. Germline V gene data show CDR1 as MNHEY and CDR2 as SVGAGI. The CDR3 here is CASSYSGPGGSDTQYF. The CDR3 DNA reads TGTGCCAGCAGTTACTCGGGTCCAGGGGGCTCGGATACGCAGTATTTT.

A word on this clone: Other DNA variants within this sample encode the same CDR3. The CDR3 DNA sequence: TGTGCCAGTAAAGACGCAACTAATGAAAAACTGTTTTTT. This codes for CASKDATNEKLFF. The genes are TRBV19 and TRBJ1-4; no firm D call. V was shortened by 7 bases and J by 0 bases, with 6 bases between the two germline ends. The CDR3 length is 13 residues. Germline lookup yields CDR1 LNHDA and CDR2 SQIVND (reference sequence).

This chain connects TRBV30 to TRBJ2-4; no clear D gene. Trimming stripped 0 bases from V and 0 bases from J, with 12 bases between. Germline CDR1 GTSNPN, CDR2 SVGIG (reference sequence). The CDR3 is made up of 16 amino acids. CDR3 nucleotides: TGTGCCTGGAGTGTTCGAATAGGTTTAGCCAAAAACATTCAGTACTTC. It codes for CAWSVRIGLAKNIQYF. The full variable domain, rest sourced from reference TRBV30 and TRBJ2-4, is SQTIHQWPATLVQPVGSPLSLECTVEGTSNPNLYWYRQAAGRGLQLLFYSVGIGQISSEVPQNLSASRPQDRQFILSSKKLLLSDSGFYLCAWSVRIGLAKNIQYFGAGTRLSVL.

The chain carries TRBV27 and TRBJ2-7; D gene uncertain. The CDR3 runs to 16 residues. With 5 bases removed from V and 3 bases from J, the gap between germline ends came to 20 bases. CDR1 is MNHEY, CDR2 SMNVEV, per germline (reference sequence). CDR3 sequence: CASSPSIAAVVYEQYF. CDR3 bases: TGTGCCAGCAGTCCCTCGATTGCCGCTGTGGTCTACGAGCAGTACTTC.

This chain uses TRBV5-6 with TRBJ2-5; D is ambiguous. The CDR3 sequence is 13 residues long. Trimming left V 4 bases short and J 5 bases short, with 12 bases between. Germline V gene lookup returns CDR1 SGHDT and CDR2 YYEEEE. The CDR3 DNA is TGTGCCAGCAGCCCCCCTCGCACGGAGACCCAGTACTTC. It translates to CASSPPRTETQYF.

J is TRBJ2-4 and V is TRBV2, with a tentative D call TRBD1 (5 bases). Per germline, CDR1 SNHLY and CDR2 FYNNEI. There are 18 residues in the CDR3. V dropped 1 base and J dropped 0 bases, with 16 bases sitting between them. The chain's CDR3 is CASSEVGPDVLAKNIQYF. Here the CDR3 DNA reads TGTGCCAGCAGTGAAGTGGGGCCTGATGTATTAGCCAAAAACATTCAGTACTTC.

This clone was counted once. The CDR3, as DNA: TGTGCCAGCAGCCCCGCGGGGGGACTTTACAATGAGCAGTTCTTC. It specifies CASSPAGGLYNEQFF. The gene calls are TRBV9 and TRBJ2-1, with 8 bases aligning to TRBD2. This CDR3 has 15 amino acids. V trimming: 4 bases; J trimming: 4 bases; junction bases outside the gene matches: 7. CDR1 is SGDLS, CDR2 YYNGEE, per germline. Combining the CDR3 with reference TRBV9 and TRBJ2-1 gives the whole variable domain DSGVTQTPKHLITATGQRVTLRCSPRSGDLSVYWYQQSLDQGLQFLIQYYNGEERAKGNILERFSAQQFPDLHSELNLSSLELGDSALYFCASSPAGGLYNEQFFGPGTRLTVL.

The chain carries TRBV5-4 and TRBJ2-5; TRBD2 is a possible D gene (5 bases). Germline V gene data show CDR1 as SGHNT and CDR2 as YYREEE (reference sequence). Trimming took off 0 bases at V and 5 bases at J, with 11 bases between the two ends. CDR3 length: 14 residues. The CDR3 DNA follows: TGTGCCAGCAGCTTGGAATACCCGGGGGAGACCCAGTACTTC. As protein: CASSLEYPGETQYF.

This clone was seen only once. The chain is built from TRBV30 and TRBJ1-2, with D perhaps matching TRBD1 (5 bases). The germline V and J ends were trimmed by 0 bases and 0 bases, with 17 bases remaining between them. CDR1 and CDR2 (germline): GTSNPN, SVGIG (reference sequence). This CDR3 has 17 residues. CDR3 nucleotide sequence: TGTGCCTGGAGTGTACTAATTCAGGGAGCTACTAACTATGGCTACACCTTC. It codes for CAWSVLIQGATNYGYTF.

The rearrangement joins TRBV2 to TRBJ2-2; D is ambiguous. V lost 6 bases and J 3 bases, leaving 20 bases between the germline ends. Germline CDR1 reads SNHLY; CDR2 reads FYNNEI. CDR3 length: 17 amino acids. DNA of the CDR3: TGTGCCAGCAGCGAACATCTAGGGCGGCGGTACACCGGGGAGCTGTTTTTT. This codes for CASSEHLGRRYTGELFF.

Regarding this clone: This sample also contains other DNA sequences that code for the same CDR3. The chain combines TRBV27 with TRBJ2-7; unclear D gene. This CDR3 is built from 13 residues. Germline CDR1 MNHEY, CDR2 SMNVEV (reference sequence). Deletions cut 0 bases from V and 3 bases from J, with 6 bases between. The CDR3 loop is CASSLSGGYEQYF. The CDR3 bases are TGTGCCAGCAGTTTATCTGGCGGCTACGAGCAGTACTTC.

The chain combines TRBV2 with TRBJ2-7; unclear D gene. The CDR3 consists of 13 residues. Looked up from germline, CDR1 is SNHLY and CDR2 is FYNNEI. Trimming took off 2 bases at V and 1 base at J, with 6 bases between the two ends. CDR3 DNA sequence: TGTGCCAGCAGTGAACAGGTATCCTACGAGCAGTACTTC. Translation gives CASSEQVSYEQYF.

With respect to this clone: The same CDR3 arises from other DNA sequences in this sample as well. This chain links TRBV11-3 with TRBJ2-1, with D maybe TRBD2 (6 bases). There are 13 residues in the CDR3. V lost 3 bases and J lost 4, with 7 bases in between. The V gene's germline CDR1 is SGHNT and CDR2 YENEEA. CDR3 DNA sequence: TGTGCCAGCAGCTTGGGGGGATACAATGAGCAGTTCTTC. It specifies CASSLGGYNEQFF. Supplemented by reference TRBV11-3 and TRBJ2-1, the full variable domain reads EAGVVQSPRYKIIEKKQPVAFWCNPISGHNTLYWYLQNLGQGPELLIRYENEEAVDDSQLPKDRFSAERLKGVDSTLKIQPAELGDSAVYLCASSLGGYNEQFFGPGTRLTVL.

The gene calls are TRBV4-1 and TRBJ1-1; a possible D gene is TRBD1 (5 bases). V lost 0 bases, J lost 11 bases, and 16 bases lay in between. The CDR3 has 14 residues. Looked up from germline, CDR1 is MGHRA and CDR2 is YSYEKL. The CDR3 here is CASSQELMGRQAFF. In DNA, the CDR3 is TGCGCCAGCAGCCAAGAACTAATGGGGAGACAGGCTTTCTTT.

The chain employs TRBV2 and TRBJ2-2; D tentatively fits TRBD1 or TRBD2 (5 bases each). The CDR3 is 16 amino acids. CDR1 and CDR2 from the germline V gene are SNHLY and FYNNEI. V lost 5 bases to trimming and J lost 3 bases, with 16 bases between them. This CDR3 is CASSSSSRDDTGELFF. The CDR3 bases are TGTGCCAGCAGTTCTAGCAGCAGGGACGACACCGGGGAGCTGTTTTTT.

The chain links TRBV15 to TRBJ2-1, with D perhaps TRBD2 (6 bases). With 0 bases removed from V and 4 bases from J, the gap between germline ends came to 22 bases. This CDR3 has 19 amino acids. Germline V lookup: CDR1 LNHNV, CDR2 YYDKDF (reference sequence). The CDR3 sequence is CATSRDLSIEHGLYNEQFF. The CDR3 nucleotides are TGTGCCACCAGCAGAGATCTGTCGATCGAACACGGACTATACAATGAGCAGTTCTTC.

V usage is TRBV7-9 and J usage is TRBJ2-7, with D hard to call. From germline, CDR1 is SEHNR and CDR2 FQNEAQ (reference sequence). Trimming pared 5 bases from V and 2 bases from J, leaving 13 bases between. The CDR3 is 14 residues long. The CDR3 DNA reads as TGTGCCAGCAGCGCAGAAGAGGTTCCCTACGAGCAGTACTTC. Protein product: CASSAEEVPYEQYF.

This clone was observed once. The chain uses TRBV4-3 and TRBJ2-1; no reliable D call. The CDR3 is 14 residues long. V was shortened by 4 bases and J by 3 bases, with 10 bases between the two germline ends. The germline V gene has CDR1 LGHNA and CDR2 YSLEER. DNA of the CDR3: TGCGCCAGCAGCCGACTCACGGACTACAATGAGCAGTTCTTC. The encoded protein is CASSRLTDYNEQFF.